This TCR beta chain is from a study of shared clonotypes between healthy human individuals. Overall study results and limits: The low donor count limited represented genetic and exposure-history diversity. Memory subsets generally showed lower estimated richness than naive subsets.

Some clones are missing from TCRdb's copy, which holds only in-frame ones; the method was immunoSEQ multiplex PCR. The sample consists of about 2 million clones, about 95% of them appearing once. CD8 cells regarded as naive lacked CD45RO, were positively chosen for CCR7, and omitted terminally differentiated effector memory CD45RA+ cells. None of the donors, who were healthy HIV-negative adults, had recently had acute infections or vaccinations. The germline CDR1 and CDR2 sequences are MGHRA and YSYEKL. The CDR3 length is 16 residues. V lost 1 base and J 5 bases, leaving 16 bases between the germline ends. Points on this clone: Its target is not known.

The chain combines TRBV4-1 with TRBJ2-3; TRBD2 is a possible D gene (5 bases). The receptor's source is a man aged 18-30 years in good health. The material sequenced was naive CD8+ T cells sorted from blood. The CDR3 bases are TGCGCCAGCAGCCAAGCTCCCGGGGTCCGGGGAGATACGCAGTATTTT. Amino acid sequence: CASSQAPGVRGDTQYF.